The present TCR beta chain was sequenced within a study of T-cell reconstitution after alpha-beta-depleted transplantation in children. Ten or more counts support this clonotype. Trimming cost V 0 bases and J 5 bases, with 15 bases left between them. This CDR3 has 16 amino acids. Germline values: CDR1 KGHDR, CDR2 SFDVKD. This sample's TCRbeta library carried unique molecular identifier barcodes. MiXCR, applied by TCRdb to the PCR reads, yields one record per CDR3 protein. In the table there are hundreds of thousands of distinct CDR3 sequences, 15% to 20% of which are singletons. The chain has TRBV24-1 and TRBJ2-5; no clear D. Specimen: PBMCs from the stem cell graft donor, collected from the stem cell graft. The receptor was isolated from a human donor who donated a stem cell graft to a child with acute myeloid leukemia. This CDR3 is CATSDLRTGPGETQYF. DNA of the CDR3: TGTGCCACCAGTGATTTGCGGACCGGACCTGGGGAGACCCAGTACTTC.